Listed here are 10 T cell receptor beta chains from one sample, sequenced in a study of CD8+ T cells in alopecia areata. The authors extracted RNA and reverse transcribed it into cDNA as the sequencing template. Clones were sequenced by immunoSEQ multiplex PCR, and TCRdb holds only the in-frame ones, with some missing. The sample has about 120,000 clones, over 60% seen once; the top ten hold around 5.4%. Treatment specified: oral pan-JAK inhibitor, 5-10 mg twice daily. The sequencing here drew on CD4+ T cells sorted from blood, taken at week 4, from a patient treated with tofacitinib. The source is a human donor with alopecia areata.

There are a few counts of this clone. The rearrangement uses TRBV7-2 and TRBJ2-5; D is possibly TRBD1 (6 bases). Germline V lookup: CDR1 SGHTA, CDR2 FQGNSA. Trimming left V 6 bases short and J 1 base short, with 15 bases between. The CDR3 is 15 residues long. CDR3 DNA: TGTGCCAGCAGTTTCGCCGGGACAACCCAAGAGACCCAGTACTTC. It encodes CASSFAGTTQETQYF.

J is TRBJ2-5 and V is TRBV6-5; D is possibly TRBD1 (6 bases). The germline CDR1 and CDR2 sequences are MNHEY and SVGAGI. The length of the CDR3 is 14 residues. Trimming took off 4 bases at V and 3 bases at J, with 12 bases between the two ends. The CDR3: CASSSTGLEETQYF. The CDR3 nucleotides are TGTGCCAGCAGTTCAACAGGGTTAGAAGAGACCCAGTACTTC.

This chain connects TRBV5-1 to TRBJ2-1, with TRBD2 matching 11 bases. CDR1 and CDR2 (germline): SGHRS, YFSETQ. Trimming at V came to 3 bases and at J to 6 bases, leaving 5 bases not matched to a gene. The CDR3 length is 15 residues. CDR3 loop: CASSSIAGGPNEQFF. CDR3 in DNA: TGCGCCAGCAGCTCAATAGCGGGAGGGCCCAATGAGCAGTTCTTC.

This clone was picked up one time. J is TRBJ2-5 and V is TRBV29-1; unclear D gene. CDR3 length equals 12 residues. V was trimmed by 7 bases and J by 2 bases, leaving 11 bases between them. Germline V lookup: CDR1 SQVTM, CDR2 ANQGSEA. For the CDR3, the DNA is TGCAGCGGGACGGCAGCTCAAGAGACCCAGTACTTC. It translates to CSGTAAQETQYF.

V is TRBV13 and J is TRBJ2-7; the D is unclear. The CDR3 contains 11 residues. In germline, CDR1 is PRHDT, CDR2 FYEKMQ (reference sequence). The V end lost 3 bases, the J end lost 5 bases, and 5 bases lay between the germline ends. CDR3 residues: CASSLFHEQYF. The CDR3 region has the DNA TGTGCCAGCAGCTTGTTCCACGAGCAGTACTTC.

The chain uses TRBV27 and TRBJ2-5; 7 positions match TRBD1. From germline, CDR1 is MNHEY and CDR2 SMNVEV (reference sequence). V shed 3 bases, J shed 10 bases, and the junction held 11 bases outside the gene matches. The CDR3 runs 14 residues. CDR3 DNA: TGTGCCAGCAGTTTCTCTCGGGACAGCAGTTTCCAGTACTTC. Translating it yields CASSFSRDSSFQYF.

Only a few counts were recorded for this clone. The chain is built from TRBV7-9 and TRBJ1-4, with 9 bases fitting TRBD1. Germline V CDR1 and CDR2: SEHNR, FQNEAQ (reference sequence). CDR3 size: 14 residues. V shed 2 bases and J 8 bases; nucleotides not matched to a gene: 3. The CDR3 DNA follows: TGTGCCAGCAGCTTAAGGGACAGGGAGGAAAAACTGTTTTTT. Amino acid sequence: CASSLRDREEKLFF.

The CDR3 coding sequence is TGTGCCAGCAGTCCCCGGTCAGTCTGGCAGCCCCAGCATTTT. This encodes CASSPRSVWQPQHF. The gene calls are TRBV27 and TRBJ1-5; D not resolved. V was trimmed by 5 bases and J by 7 bases, leaving 15 bases between them. Germline values: CDR1 MNHEY, CDR2 SMNVEV (reference sequence). The CDR3 has 14 amino acids.

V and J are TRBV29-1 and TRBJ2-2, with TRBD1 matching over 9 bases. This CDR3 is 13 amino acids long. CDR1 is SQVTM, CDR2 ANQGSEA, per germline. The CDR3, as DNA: TGCAGTTTACAGGGGGCGCGTACCGGGGAGCTGTTTTTT. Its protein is CSLQGARTGELFF.

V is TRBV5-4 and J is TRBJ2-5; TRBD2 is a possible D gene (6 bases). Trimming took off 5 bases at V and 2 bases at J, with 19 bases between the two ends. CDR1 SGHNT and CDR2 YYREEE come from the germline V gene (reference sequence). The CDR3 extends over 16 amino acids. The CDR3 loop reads CASRQKRGGEQETQYF. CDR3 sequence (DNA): TGTGCCAGCAGACAAAAACGTGGAGGGGAACAAGAGACCCAGTACTTC.